The rows below give T cell receptor beta chains drawn from one sample of a study of technical replicates of blood from several donors. Assay: immunoSEQ multiplex PCR; the TCRdb copy retains only in-frame clones and omits some. Of almost 90,000 clones in the sample, 95% were seen once. Sequencing was carried out using T cells isolated from PBMCs. These receptors originate from a human donor in good health. Both conserved end residues are part of each CDR3. D genes are given only for firm matches. Some rows mark clone size as missing; the rest say once, few, many or name a class of expanded clone.

TRBJ2-1 . TRBV7-9 . CASSSWGDNEQFF TGTGCCAGCAGCTCTTGGGGGGACAATGAGCAGTTCTTC
TRBJ1-3 . TRBV30 . CAWSNTGFSGNTIYF TGTGCCTGGAGTAATACAGGCTTCTCTGGAAACACCATATATTTT
TRBJ1-5 . TRBV27 . CASSLRFGSNQPQHF TGTGCCAGCAGTTTGCGCTTCGGGAGCAATCAGCCCCAGCATTTT
TRBJ2-3 . TRBV7-7 . CASSPGSGVTDTQYF TGTGCTAGCAGCCCAGGATCCGGGGTCACAGATACGCAGTATTTT
TRBJ2-7 TRBD1 TRBV11-2 . CASRSPGQTYEQYF TGTGCCAGCAGGTCTCCGGGACAGACCTACGAGCAGTACTTC
TRBJ1-3 . TRBV30 . CAWSVGLGNTIYF TGTGCCTGGAGTGTAGGACTGGGAAACACCATATATTTT
TRBJ1-2 . TRBV27 . CASSLAGHGYTF TGTGCCAGCAGTTTGGCAGGGCATGGCTACACCTTC
TRBJ2-1 TRBD2 TRBV4-2 . CASSQVGLAGVSEQFF TGTGCCAGCAGCCAAGTGGGACTAGCGGGAGTAAGTGAGCAGTTCTTC
TRBJ2-7 . TRBV7-2 once CASSLASTKTYEQYF TGTGCCAGCAGCTTAGCATCTACCAAAACCTACGAGCAGTACTTC
TRBJ1-4 . TRBV11-3 . CASSLGLTRGEVKEKLFF TGTGCCAGCAGCTTAGGCCTTACACGAGGTGAGGTGAAGGAAAAACTGTTTTTT
TRBJ2-3 . TRBV7-2 . CASSLGTDPDTQYF TGTGCCAGCAGCTTAGGGACAGATCCAGATACGCAGTATTTT
TRBJ2-5 . TRBV6-5 . CASSQGFETQYF TGTGCCAGCAGTCAGGGGTTCGAGACCCAGTACTTC
TRBJ2-5 . TRBV27 . CASSPQATQETQYF TGTGCCAGCAGTCCACAGGCTACCCAAGAGACCCAGTACTTC
TRBJ2-7 TRBD1 TRBV6-6 . CASSYPGTGSYEQYF TGTGCCAGCAGTTATCCCGGGACAGGGTCCTACGAGCAGTACTTC
TRBJ2-7 . TRBV28 . CASSFSAYEQYF TGTGCCAGCAGTTTTAGCGCCTACGAGCAGTACTTC
TRBJ2-3 TRBD2 TRBV23-1 . CASSQKTSISGRAVDTQYF TGCGCCAGCAGTCAAAAAACCTCCATTAGCGGGAGGGCCGTAGATACGCAGTATTTT
TRBJ2-7 TRBD2 TRBV2 . CASTGLAGGGEQYF TGTGCCAGCACCGGACTAGCGGGAGGAGGCGAGCAGTACTTC
TRBJ2-1 TRBD2 TRBV5-5 . CASSFSGVYNEQFF TGTGCCAGCAGCTTTAGCGGGGTCTACAATGAGCAGTTCTTC
TRBJ2-1 . TRBV4-1 . CASSQARGSSYNEQFF TGCGCCAGCAGCCAAGCTCGGGGAAGCTCCTACAATGAGCAGTTCTTC
TRBJ1-1 . TRBV6-6 . CASNQGGNTEAFF TGTGCCAGCAATCAGGGTGGGAACACTGAAGCTTTCTTT
TRBJ2-1 TRBD1 TRBV6-5 . CASSYGQGSYNEQFF TGTGCCAGCAGTTACGGACAGGGGTCCTACAATGAGCAGTTCTTC
TRBJ2-2 . TRBV15 . CATSRDRGGELFF TGTGCCACCAGCAGAGATCGCGGGGGGGAGCTGTTTTTT
TRBJ1-5 . TRBV19 . CASSAGRQMAQHF TGTGCCAGTAGTGCCGGGAGGCAAATGGCCCAGCATTTT
TRBJ1-2 . TRBV7-9 . CASSLIKEGRYTF TGTGCCAGCAGCTTAATTAAGGAGGGTCGCTACACCTTC
TRBJ2-1 TRBD2 TRBV5-1 . CASSTSGNSYNEQFF TGCGCCAGCAGCACTAGCGGGAACTCCTACAATGAGCAGTTCTTC
TRBJ2-3 . TRBV2 . CASSTGISTDTQYF TGTGCCAGCAGTACCGGGATAAGCACAGATACGCAGTATTTT
TRBJ2-5 . TRBV7-6 . CASSLAGQYQETQYF TGTGCCAGCAGCTTAGCTGGACAGTACCAAGAGACCCAGTACTTC
TRBJ1-2 TRBD1 TRBV5-1 . CASSLAGGTVYGYTF TGCGCCAGCAGCTTGGCGGGTGGGACAGTCTATGGCTACACCTTC
TRBJ2-3 TRBD2 TRBV14 . CASSQFPFAGVGTDTQYF TGTGCCAGCAGCCAATTCCCCTTTGCGGGAGTGGGCACAGATACGCAGTATTTT
TRBJ2-5 . TRBV19 . CASSDQTTGTETQYF TGTGCCAGTAGTGACCAAACTACAGGGACCGAGACCCAGTACTTC
TRBJ1-5 . TRBV6-6 . CASSYLGDQPQHF TGTGCCAGCAGTTACTTGGGCGATCAGCCCCAGCATTTT
TRBJ2-3 . TRBV28 . CASSLPSTDTQYF TGTGCCAGCAGTCTACCTAGCACAGATACGCAGTATTTT
TRBJ2-2 TRBD1 TRBV5-1 once CASSDRGNTGELFF TGCGCCAGCTCCGACAGGGGGAACACCGGGGAGCTGTTTTTT
TRBJ1-1 TRBD1 TRBV7-3 . CASSLIGPGGPTEAFF TGTGCCAGCAGCTTAATTGGGCCAGGGGGGCCCACTGAAGCTTTCTTT
TRBJ2-6 . TRBV27 . CASSGRLWAGANVLTF TGTGCCAGCAGTGGGAGGTTGTGGGCTGGGGCCAACGTCCTGACTTTC
TRBJ1-2 TRBD1 TRBV5-4 . CASSPGQGLSKGYTF TGTGCCAGCAGCCCCGGACAGGGGCTAAGCAAAGGCTACACCTTC
TRBJ1-5 TRBD1 TRBV25-1 . CASSELRRDREQPQHF TGTGCCAGCAGTGAATTAAGGAGGGACAGGGAACAGCCCCAGCATTTT
TRBJ2-1 TRBD2 TRBV4-2 . CAAKGSGSHVGDEQFF TGTGCCGCGAAGGGTAGCGGGAGTCACGTGGGGGATGAGCAGTTCTTC
TRBJ1-5 . TRBV27 . CASSPKTGYYSNQPQHF TGTGCCAGCAGTCCCAAAACAGGGTATTATAGCAATCAGCCCCAGCATTTT
TRBJ2-6 . TRBV5-1 . CASSFSGASSGANVLTF TGCGCCAGCAGCTTCTCAGGGGCTAGCTCTGGGGCCAACGTCCTGACTTTC